This T cell receptor beta chain was retrieved from a study of T cell responses to AZD1222 COVID-19 vaccine. General study findings and limits: Regions 160-218 and 743-854 held dominance among vaccine-associated CD4 TCRs, which spanned spike. Repertoire samples came only from after the peak T cell response. Donors, mostly white British, included more females; clonal diversity was possibly underestimated.

The CDR3 has 14 residues. V was shortened by 7 bases and J by 0 bases, with 9 bases between the two germline ends. Germline V CDR1 and CDR2: MDHEN, SYDVKM. Turning to this clone: Antigen unknown.

The assay was immunoSEQ multiplex PCR, and TCRdb's table has in-frame clones only and misses some. The sample holds 150,000 or so clones, approximately 90% seen once. Sequenced here: peripheral blood, sampled 28 days after the second dose of the MenACWY control vaccine. The gene calls are TRBV28 and TRBJ1-4; no clear D gene. The TCR was taken from an adult who received the MenACWY meningococcal vaccine as a control. This chain's CDR3 is CASTAGPTNEKLFF. The CDR3 region has the DNA TGTGCCAGCACCGCCGGGCCAACTAATGAAAAACTGTTTTTT.